Shown below are 25 T cell receptor beta chains from a single sample sequenced in a study of graft-versus-host responses after intestinal transplantation. The table came from immunoSEQ multiplex PCR; TCRdb's copy has only in-frame clones and leaves some out. This sample has roughly 120,000 clones; 90% to 95% occur once, and the top ten carry about 0.11%. No antigens are known for them. The sequenced sample was unstimulated CD4+ T cells sorted from spleen or lymph node cells, obtained before intestinal transplant. These receptors were obtained from a human donor who received an intestinal transplant.

This chain links TRBV7-6 with TRBJ2-2; unclear D gene. This CDR3 is built from 20 residues. Germline V gene sequence: CDR1 SGHVS, CDR2 FNYEAQ. V was clipped by 2 bases and J by 1 base, with 23 bases between them. CDR3 nucleotides: TGTGCCAGCAGCTTACGCGTAATTTCGGACCAATGGGAGAACACCGGGGAGCTGTTTTTT. This translates into CASSLRVISDQWENTGELFF.

The chain carries TRBV7-9 and TRBJ2-7, with TRBD2 identical over 8 bases. V trimming: 5 bases; J trimming: 7 bases; junction bases outside the gene matches: 22. The CDR3 runs 18 residues. CDR1 is SEHNR and CDR2 is FQNEAQ in the germline V gene (reference sequence). The DNA of the CDR3 is TGTGCCAGCAGCCCCCACTCCACCCGGAGGCTAGCGGGCGGGGAGCAGTACTTC. Encoded protein: CASSPHSTRRLAGGEQYF.

The V gene is TRBV5-8, the J gene TRBJ1-2, with D hard to call. V lost 4 bases, J lost 3 bases, and 13 bases lay in between. This CDR3 is 14 amino acids long. Germline V gene lookup returns CDR1 SGHTS and CDR2 YDEGEE. The DNA of the CDR3 is TGTGCCAGCAGCCTCGGGTACCCGGACTATGGCTACACCTTC. Translation gives CASSLGYPDYGYTF.

The V call is TRBV9, the J call TRBJ2-7; tentative D call: TRBD1 (6 bases). This CDR3 is 12 amino acids long. The V end lost 3 bases, the J end lost 5 bases, and 9 bases lay between the germline ends. Germline lookup yields CDR1 SGDLS and CDR2 YYNGEE. The CDR3 here is CASSAGADEQYF. The DNA of the CDR3 is TGTGCCAGCAGCGCAGGGGCCGACGAGCAGTACTTC.

Concerning this clone itself: The sample has other DNA sequences that encode this CDR3 too. The CDR3 DNA reads TGTGCCAGCAGTGAGTTTTCCTACGAGCAGTACTTC. Residues: CASSEFSYEQYF. The chain joins TRBV6-1 to TRBJ2-7; D gene ambiguous. Per the germline V gene, CDR1 is MNHNS and CDR2 is SASEGT. The CDR3 is 12 amino acids. Between the trimmed V and J ends, which lost 3 bases and 1 base, there was a span of 4 bases.

This rearrangement joins TRBV7-9 to TRBJ2-1; 8 bases fit TRBD2. The CDR3 has 15 residues. After removal of 6 bases from V and 8 bases from J, the junction contained 12 bases not matched to a gene. The germline V gene has CDR1 SEHNR and CDR2 FQNEAQ (reference sequence). The CDR3: CASRAGGTRIHEQFF. The DNA for the CDR3 is TGTGCCAGCAGGGCTGGTGGGACTAGGATCCATGAGCAGTTCTTC.

The chain has TRBV21-1 and TRBJ1-5. TRBV21-1 constitutes a pseudogene. This CDR3 has 16 amino acids. CDR3 DNA sequence: TGTGCCAGCAGCAAAGTTCGGTTATATAGCAATCAGCCCCAGCATTTT. Translating it yields CASSKVRLYSNQPQHF.

The rearrangement joins TRBV4-1 to TRBJ2-7; D is unresolved. V was pared by 0 bases and J by 3 bases, with 6 bases between. CDR3 length: 13 amino acids. Germline assignment: CDR1 MGHRA and CDR2 YSYEKL. CDR3 sequence: CASSQDPFYEQYF. The CDR3 DNA follows: TGCGCCAGCAGCCAAGATCCATTCTACGAGCAGTACTTC.

This rearrangement joins TRBV7-6 to TRBJ2-3; 9 bases fit TRBD2. Germline assignment: CDR1 SGHVS and CDR2 FNYEAQ. The CDR3 is made up of 16 amino acids. V gave up 5 bases and J gave up 4 bases; unmatched junction bases: 10. The CDR3 reads CASSKRAGGSADTQYF. The CDR3 coding sequence is TGTGCCAGCAGCAAGAGAGCGGGAGGTTCGGCAGATACGCAGTATTTT.

V and J are TRBV7-2 and TRBJ2-3; possibly TRBD2 for D (5 bases). CDR1 and CDR2 (germline): SGHTA, FQGNSA. The CDR3 spans 14 residues. Trimming left V 0 bases short and J 6 bases short, with 10 bases between. The CDR3 sequence: CASSLAGRVDTQYF. CDR3 DNA: TGTGCCAGCAGCTTAGCTGGGAGAGTGGATACGCAGTATTTT.

V is TRBV29-1 and J is TRBJ1-5; D might be TRBD1 (5 bases). CDR3 length: 13 residues. Per the germline V gene, CDR1 is SQVTM and CDR2 is ANQGSEA. V was pared by 4 bases and J by 6 bases, with 13 bases between. CDR3 sequence reads: CSVAQGAGQPQHF. CDR3 nucleotide sequence: TGCAGCGTTGCTCAAGGGGCTGGTCAGCCCCAGCATTTT.

In its sample, this clone was seen once. This rearrangement joins TRBV6-6 to TRBJ1-4, with 8 bases that match TRBD1. Per the germline V gene, CDR1 is MNHNY and CDR2 is SVGAGI (reference sequence). The trim removed 3 bases at V and 7 bases at J, leaving 10 bases unmatched. The CDR3 runs 16 residues. CDR3 residues: CASSYPPQGAGEKLFF. DNA of the CDR3: TGTGCCAGCAGTTATCCCCCCCAGGGGGCGGGTGAAAAACTGTTTTTT.

The CDR3 region has the DNA TGTGCCAGCAGCTTGGGGAAATCTAGCGGTTGGTCCTACGAGCAGTACTTC. It translates to CASSLGKSSGWSYEQYF. The chain is built from TRBV7-9 and TRBJ2-7, with TRBD2 matching 7 bases. This CDR3 is built from 17 residues. Trimming took 3 bases from V and 1 from J; bases not matched to a gene: 12. Looked up from germline, CDR1 is SEHNR and CDR2 is FQNEAQ (reference sequence). Based on the CDR3 plus reference TRBV7-9 and TRBJ2-7, the full variable domain is DTGVSQNPRHKITKRGQNVTFRCDPISEHNRLYWYRQTLGQGPEFLTYFQNEAQLEKSRLLSDRFSAERPKGSFSTLEIQRTEQGDSAMYLCASSLGKSSGWSYEQYFGPGTRLTVT.

This clone showed up just once. The J gene is TRBJ2-5, the V gene TRBV10-3; 7 bases line up with TRBD2. The CDR3 is made up of 16 amino acids. V lost 4 bases and J lost 2; bases outside the gene matches: 10. The germline gives CDR1 ENHRY, CDR2 SYGVKD. In DNA form, the CDR3 reads TGTGCCATCAGTGGGGGACGGGGGGTCCCACAAGAGACCCAGTACTTC. It is translated as CAISGGRGVPQETQYF.

The rearrangement joins TRBV27 to TRBJ2-7; 10 bases match TRBD2. The CDR3 sequence is 18 residues long. The V segment lost 6 bases and the J segment 5 bases; nucleotides outside the gene matches: 19. In germline, CDR1 is MNHEY, CDR2 SMNVEV (reference sequence). In nucleotides, the CDR3 is TGTGCCAGCAGACCGCGGAAAAGCGGGAGGGCCGAGCGCGACGAGCAGTACTTC. Its translation is CASRPRKSGRAERDEQYF.

The chain has TRBV13 and TRBJ1-2; a possible D gene is TRBD1 (6 bases). Deletions cut 4 bases from V and 4 bases from J, with 10 bases between. The CDR3 is made up of 13 amino acids. CDR1 is PRHDT, CDR2 FYEKMQ, per germline (reference sequence). The CDR3 is CASSSGQLYGYTF. The CDR3 coding sequence is TGTGCCAGCAGCTCTGGACAGCTCTATGGCTACACCTTC.

This rearrangement joins TRBV10-1 to TRBJ1-1; D may be TRBD1 (6 bases). Trimming took off 3 bases at V and 7 bases at J, with 12 bases between the two ends. Germline CDR1 and CDR2: WNHNN and SYGVQD (reference sequence). The CDR3 covers 13 residues. In DNA form, the CDR3 reads TGCGCCAGCAGTGAACCCCTGACAGGTGAAGCTTTCTTT. Protein product: CASSEPLTGEAFF.

This clone was seen just once. The V call is TRBV7-9, the J call TRBJ1-6, with TRBD1 as a possible D gene (5 bases). Trimming removed 5 bases from V and 6 bases from J, with 17 bases in between. The CDR3 contains 16 residues. Germline V gives CDR1 SEHNR, CDR2 FQNEAQ (reference sequence). The CDR3 spells CASSPTTWTLNSPLHF. DNA for the CDR3: TGTGCCAGCAGCCCAACCACCTGGACACTTAATTCACCCCTCCACTTT.

The chain couples TRBV29-1 to TRBJ2-6; D gene unclear. This CDR3 region has 14 residues. The V end lost 3 bases, the J end lost 2 bases, and 8 bases lay between the germline ends. Germline V gene data show CDR1 as SQVTM and CDR2 as ANQGSEA. The CDR3 DNA follows: TGCAGCGTTGATTCCGGGCCTGGGGCCAACGTCCTGACTTTC. Amino acids: CSVDSGPGANVLTF.

This rearrangement joins TRBV10-2 to TRBJ1-1; 7 nucleotides align to TRBD1. CDR3 length: 14 residues. After removal of 5 bases from V and 0 bases from J, the junction contained 3 bases not matched to a gene. Germline CDR1 and CDR2: WSHSY and SAAADI. In DNA, the CDR3 is TGCGCCAGCAGTACAGGGGCCCTGAACACTGAAGCTTTCTTT. It specifies CASSTGALNTEAFF.

This chain joins TRBV5-1 and TRBJ1-1; D may be TRBD1 (6 bases). Germline V lookup: CDR1 SGHRS, CDR2 YFSETQ. V gave up 5 bases and J gave up 0 bases, with 14 bases separating them. CDR3 length: 15 amino acids. The chain's CDR3 is CASRSGVNMNTEAFF. The DNA for the CDR3 is TGCGCCAGCAGGTCAGGGGTAAACATGAACACTGAAGCTTTCTTT.

Points on this clone: The same CDR3 also results from other DNA sequences found in this sample. The chain combines TRBV5-1 with TRBJ2-7, with D tentatively TRBD1 or TRBD2 (5 bases each). The length of the CDR3 is 13 residues. Trimming shortened V by 2 bases and J by 4 bases, and 10 bases separated the two germline ends. Germline V gives CDR1 SGHRS, CDR2 YFSETQ. The CDR3 loop is CASSLGTLYEQYF. CDR3 nucleotides: TGCGCCAGCAGCTTAGGGACCCTTTACGAGCAGTACTTC.

The chain has TRBV5-1 and TRBJ2-7, with D unresolved. The CDR3 runs 13 residues. V lost 0 bases and J 1 base, leaving 5 bases between the germline ends. The germline CDR1 and CDR2 sequences are SGHRS and YFSETQ. The CDR3 nucleotides are TGCGCCAGCAGCTTGGAGCGTTCCTACGAGCAGTACTTC. This encodes CASSLERSYEQYF.

This rearrangement joins TRBV5-1 to TRBJ2-3; D remains unclear. V was pared by 0 bases and J by 8 bases, with 16 bases between. Germline loops: CDR1 SGHRS, CDR2 YFSETQ. The CDR3 contains 15 residues. The CDR3 region has the DNA TGCGCCAGCAGCTTGGCAGGAAAAGGGTCGGGTACGCAGTATTTT. Amino acid sequence: CASSLAGKGSGTQYF.

This clone was found once. The chain is built from TRBV6-5 and TRBJ1-2; a weak D match, TRBD1 (5 bases). V lost 2 bases and J lost 2, with 12 bases in between. Germline-derived CDR1 and CDR2 are MNHEY and SVGAGI. This CDR3 has 15 residues. This CDR3 is CASSYGSGGNYGYTF. The CDR3 region has the DNA TGTGCCAGCAGTTACGGTTCTGGGGGGAACTATGGCTACACCTTC.